Listed below are T cell receptor beta chains from one sample, sequenced in a study of shared clonotypes between healthy human individuals. The data were produced by immunoSEQ multiplex PCR, yet TCRdb's version contains in-frame clones alone and is incomplete. The sample records more than 2,000,000 clones, approximately 92% being singletons. Sequencing was done on a sample of naive CD4+ T cells sorted from blood. Receptors originate from a man younger than 35 in good health. Each CDR3 is given with its conserved first and last residue. The D gene is left open where the match is weak. Some rows mark clone size as missing; the rest say once, few, many or name a class of expanded clone.

D: NA; V: TRBV10-3; J: TRBJ1-2; size: NA; CDR3: CAITTLDNYGYTF; DNA: TGTGCCATCACCACGTTGGATAACTATGGCTACACCTTC
D: NA; V: TRBV19; J: TRBJ2-4; size: NA; CDR3: CASSAPGQNIQYF; DNA: TGTGCCAGTAGTGCCCCGGGCCAAAACATTCAGTACTTC
D: NA; V: TRBV18; J: TRBJ2-4; size: NA; CDR3: CASSPNVPENIQYF; DNA: TGTGCCAGCTCACCAAATGTTCCAGAAAACATTCAGTACTTC
D: TRBD1; V: TRBV9; J: TRBJ2-2; size: NA; CDR3: CASSPRTGNTGELFF; DNA: TGTGCCAGCAGCCCTAGGACAGGGAACACCGGGGAGCTGTTTTTT
D: NA; V: TRBV25-1; J: TRBJ2-7; size: few; CDR3: CASRTTGTYEQYF; DNA: TGTGCCAGCAGGACGACAGGAACCTACGAGCAGTACTTC
D: NA; V: TRBV7-2; J: TRBJ2-1; size: NA; CDR3: CASSPMRNEQFF; DNA: TGTGCCAGCAGCCCTATGCGGAATGAGCAGTTCTTC
D: NA; V: TRBV5-1; J: TRBJ2-7; size: NA; CDR3: CASRGSGAYEQYF; DNA: TGCGCCAGCAGGGGGAGCGGCGCCTACGAGCAGTACTTC
D: NA; V: TRBV5-1; J: TRBJ1-3; size: NA; CDR3: CASSRDQSSGNTIYF; DNA: TGCGCCAGCAGCCGAGACCAGAGCTCTGGAAACACCATATATTTT
D: NA; V: TRBV6-5; J: TRBJ1-2; size: NA; CDR3: CASSYSGRGFLYGYTF; DNA: TGTGCCAGCAGTTACTCGGGCAGGGGCTTCCTCTATGGCTACACCTTC
D: NA; V: TRBV6-6; J: TRBJ2-7; size: NA; CDR3: CASSSGGLGGYEQYF; DNA: TGTGCCAGCAGTTCAGGCGGTTTAGGGGGTTACGAGCAGTACTTC
D: TRBD1; V: TRBV10-3; J: TRBJ1-5; size: NA; CDR3: CAISESGTGGSQPQHF; DNA: TGTGCCATCAGTGAATCCGGGACAGGGGGTTCTCAGCCCCAGCATTTT
D: NA; V: TRBV29-1; J: TRBJ2-7; size: NA; CDR3: CSAWGGPWEQYF; DNA: TGCAGCGCCTGGGGGGGGCCCTGGGAGCAGTACTTC
D: NA; V: TRBV6-4; J: TRBJ1-6; size: NA; CDR3: CASSPGPYNSPLHF; DNA: TGTGCCAGCAGCCCAGGCCCCTATAATTCACCCCTCCACTTT
D: NA; V: TRBV11-2; J: TRBJ2-5; size: NA; CDR3: CASSLPAQETQYF; DNA: TGTGCCAGCAGCTTGCCAGCCCAAGAGACCCAGTACTTC
D: TRBD2; V: TRBV9; J: TRBJ2-1; size: NA; CDR3: CASSTGTSAGNEQFF; DNA: TGTGCCAGCAGCACGGGGACTAGTGCTGGCAATGAGCAGTTCTTC
D: TRBD1; V: TRBV6-1; J: TRBJ1-3; size: NA; CDR3: CASSEALTGVGNTIYF; DNA: TGTGCCAGCAGTGAAGCGCTGACAGGGGTCGGAAACACCATATATTTT
D: NA; V: TRBV2; J: TRBJ1-4; size: NA; CDR3: CASSSGQLIYEKLFF; DNA: TGTGCCAGCAGTTCAGGACAGCTCATATATGAAAAACTGTTTTTT
D: NA; V: TRBV28; J: TRBJ2-3; size: NA; CDR3: CASREGDRRTDTQYF; DNA: TGTGCCAGCAGGGAGGGGGACAGACGCACAGATACGCAGTATTTT
D: TRBD1; V: TRBV28; J: TRBJ1-4; size: NA; CDR3: CAVQGGWKGKLFF; DNA: TGTGCCGTGCAGGGGGGGTGGAAGGGAAAACTGTTTTTT
D: TRBD1; V: TRBV5-4; J: TRBJ1-6; size: NA; CDR3: CASSARDRGYNSPLHF; DNA: TGTGCCAGCAGCGCCCGGGACAGGGGTTATAATTCACCCCTCCACTTT
D: TRBD1; V: TRBV5-1; J: TRBJ2-2; size: NA; CDR3: CASSLGQGSGELFF; DNA: TGCGCCAGCAGCTTGGGACAGGGTTCCGGGGAGCTGTTTTTT
D: NA; V: TRBV7-9; J: TRBJ2-6; size: NA; CDR3: CAEGDSGANVLTF; DNA: TGTGCCGAGGGTGACTCTGGGGCCAACGTCCTGACTTTC
D: NA; V: TRBV7-9; J: TRBJ2-1; size: NA; CDR3: CASSSGTHSNEQFF; DNA: TGTGCCAGCAGCTCCGGGACTCATTCGAATGAGCAGTTCTTC
D: NA; V: TRBV2; J: TRBJ1-1; size: few; CDR3: CASRGERTEAFF; DNA: TGTGCCAGCAGGGGGGAAAGGACTGAAGCTTTCTTT
D: NA; V: TRBV10-3; J: TRBJ2-5; size: NA; CDR3: CAISGQGGETQYF; DNA: TGTGCCATCAGCGGGCAGGGGGGAGAGACCCAGTACTTC
D: TRBD1; V: TRBV7-2; J: TRBJ2-4; size: NA; CDR3: CASSTRGRDIQYF; DNA: TGTGCCAGCAGCACCAGGGGGCGAGACATTCAGTACTTC
D: TRBD1; V: TRBV18; J: TRBJ1-4; size: NA; CDR3: CASSPDRKNEKLFF; DNA: TGTGCCAGCTCACCGGACAGGAAGAATGAAAAACTGTTTTTT
D: NA; V: TRBV30; J: TRBJ2-1; size: NA; CDR3: CAWSLTEGEQFF; DNA: TGTGCCTGGAGCTTAACCGAAGGGGAGCAGTTCTTC
D: TRBD2; V: TRBV5-1; J: TRBJ2-1; size: NA; CDR3: CASSPRTSGRTNEQFF; DNA: TGCGCCAGCAGCCCGCGGACTAGCGGGAGAACCAATGAGCAGTTCTTC
D: NA; V: TRBV10-3; J: TRBJ2-3; size: NA; CDR3: CAITLDPPTQYF; DNA: TGTGCCATCACCCTAGACCCGCCCACGCAGTATTTT
D: NA; V: TRBV4-1; J: TRBJ1-5; size: NA; CDR3: CASSQGLTGIQPQHF; DNA: TGCGCCAGCAGCCAAGGTCTTACAGGGATTCAGCCCCAGCATTTT
D: NA; V: TRBV5-4; J: TRBJ1-2; size: NA; CDR3: CASSLEGDYGYTF; DNA: TGTGCCAGCAGCTTGGAGGGGGACTATGGCTACACCTTC
D: TRBD2; V: TRBV23-1; J: TRBJ2-1; size: NA; CDR3: CASSQSAGGPRNEQFF; DNA: TGCGCCAGCAGTCAATCAGCGGGAGGGCCTAGGAATGAGCAGTTCTTC
D: NA; V: TRBV5-6; J: TRBJ1-2; size: NA; CDR3: CASSVQGIYGYTF; DNA: TGTGCCAGCAGCGTCCAGGGGATCTATGGCTACACCTTC
D: NA; V: TRBV7-2; J: TRBJ1-6; size: NA; CDR3: CASSSLPGFAPLHF; DNA: TGTGCCAGCAGCTCGTTACCGGGTTTCGCACCCCTCCACTTT
D: TRBD1; V: TRBV5-5; J: TRBJ2-1; size: NA; CDR3: CASSLGDRAYNEQFF; DNA: TGTGCCAGCAGCTTGGGGGACAGGGCCTACAATGAGCAGTTCTTC
D: TRBD2; V: TRBV7-9; J: TRBJ2-3; size: NA; CDR3: CASTTYERGGTDTQYF; DNA: TGTGCCAGCACCACTTACGAGCGGGGGGGCACAGATACGCAGTATTTT
D: TRBD2; V: TRBV7-7; J: TRBJ2-1; size: NA; CDR3: CASSLARAGGPQGNEQFF; DNA: TGTGCTAGCAGCTTAGCGCGGGCGGGAGGGCCACAGGGGAATGAGCAGTTCTTC
D: NA; V: TRBV18; J: TRBJ2-7; size: once; CDR3: CASSPLPGYEQYF; DNA: TGTGCCAGCTCACCACTTCCTGGCTACGAGCAGTACTTC
D: NA; V: TRBV6-6; J: TRBJ2-7; size: NA; CDR3: CASSYDSHYEQYF; DNA: TGTGCCAGCAGTTACGACAGCCACTACGAGCAGTACTTC
D: NA; V: TRBV4-1; J: TRBJ2-3; size: NA; CDR3: CASSQEERRTDTQYF; DNA: TGCGCCAGCAGCCAAGAAGAGAGGAGAACAGATACGCAGTATTTT
D: NA; V: TRBV9; J: TRBJ1-3; size: few; CDR3: CASSVGSIGNTIYF; DNA: TGTGCCAGCAGCGTAGGCTCGATAGGAAACACCATATATTTT
D: TRBD2; V: TRBV11-2; J: TRBJ2-5; size: NA; CDR3: CASSLTSGNETQYF; DNA: TGTGCCAGCAGCCTGACTAGCGGGAACGAGACCCAGTACTTC